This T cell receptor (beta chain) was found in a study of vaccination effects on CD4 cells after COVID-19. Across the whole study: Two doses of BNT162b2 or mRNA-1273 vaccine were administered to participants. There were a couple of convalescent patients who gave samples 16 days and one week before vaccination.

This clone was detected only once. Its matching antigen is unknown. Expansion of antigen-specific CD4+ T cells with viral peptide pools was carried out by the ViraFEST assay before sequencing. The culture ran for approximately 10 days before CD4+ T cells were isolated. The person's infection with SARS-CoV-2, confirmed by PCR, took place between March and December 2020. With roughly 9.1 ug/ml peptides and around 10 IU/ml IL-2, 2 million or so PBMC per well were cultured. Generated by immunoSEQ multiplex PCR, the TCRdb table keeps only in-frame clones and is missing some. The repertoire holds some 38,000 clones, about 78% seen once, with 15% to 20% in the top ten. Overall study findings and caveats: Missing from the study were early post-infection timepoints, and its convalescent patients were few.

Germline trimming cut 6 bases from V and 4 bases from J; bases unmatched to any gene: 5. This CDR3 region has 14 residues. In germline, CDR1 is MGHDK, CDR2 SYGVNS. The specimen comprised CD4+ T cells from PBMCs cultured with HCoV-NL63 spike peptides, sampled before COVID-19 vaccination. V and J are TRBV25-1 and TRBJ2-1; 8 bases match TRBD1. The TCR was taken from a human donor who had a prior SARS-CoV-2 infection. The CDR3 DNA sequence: TGTGCCAGCAGGGGGGACAGGAGATACAATGAGCAGTTCTTC. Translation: CASRGDRRYNEQFF.